This T cell receptor beta chain appears in the sequencing data of a study of cytomegalovirus exposure and HLA in healthy donors. Whole-study results and caveats: Cytomegalovirus association was assigned to some 160 TCR beta chains.

For this clone: As yet, its antigen is unknown.

The CDR3 has 17 residues. Trimming took 1 base from V and 3 from J, leaving 19 bases between them. From germline, CDR1 is SGHRS and CDR2 YFSETQ. The assay was immunoSEQ multiplex PCR, and TCRdb's table has in-frame clones only and misses some. The profile covers more than 250,000 clones, with just over 85% appearing a single time and around 0.8% taken by the ten largest. Material for sequencing was PBMCs. This sequence was found in a woman between 18 and 29 years old in good health and CMV-seronegative. This sequence joins TRBV5-1 and TRBJ1-2; D might be TRBD1 (5 bases). The CDR3 DNA is TGCGCCAGCAGCTTGAGTTCCTCGGGGGAAACCCACTATGGCTACACCTTC. Encoded protein: CASSLSSSGETHYGYTF.